The 26 T cell receptor beta chains presented below share a single source sample, sequenced in a study of blood T cells in healthy people across ages. For the second PCR, which ran for roughly 7 to 11 cycles, a sample-barcoded 5' primer and a J-beta primer mix were used. TCRdb analysed the 5' RACE reads with MiXCR anew, one entry per CDR3 protein. The sample has around 710,000 distinct CDR3 sequences, roughly 41% seen once. The specimen was blood. The receptors were sampled from a woman aged 55-69 years in good health.

Details on this clonotype: A much larger clone sits a single nucleotide away, making a read error possible. The gene calls are TRBV12-3 or TRBV12-4 and TRBJ2-1; 11 bases are shared with TRBD2. CDR3 length: 14 amino acids. Trimming at V came to 5 bases and at J to 6 bases, leaving 3 bases not matched to a gene. CDR3 nucleotides: TGTGCCAGCAGTGTCACTAGCGGGGGCAATGAGCAGTTCTTC. This encodes CASSVTSGGNEQFF.

This clonotype was recorded at least ten times. The chain links TRBV3-1 to TRBJ2-6, with D perhaps being TRBD1 or TRBD2 (6 bases each). Trimming removed 4 bases at V and 0 bases at J, with 16 bases between. CDR3 size: 18 residues. Germline V gene sequence: CDR1 LGHDT, CDR2 YNNKEL (reference sequence). CDR3 amino acids: CASSPLRGRASGANVLTF. The CDR3 region has the DNA TGTGCCAGCAGCCCTCTCCGGGGGCGTGCCTCTGGGGCCAACGTCCTGACTTTC.

This clonotype has a handful of counts. The chain couples TRBV27 to TRBJ2-1, with TRBD2 matching 13 bases. Per the germline V gene, CDR1 is MNHEY and CDR2 is SMNVEV (reference sequence). CDR3 length: 18 residues. The V segment lost 0 bases and the J segment 4 bases; nucleotides outside the gene matches: 6. The CDR3 sequence: CASSLSSTSGRGYNEQFF. The CDR3 coding sequence is TGTGCCAGCAGTTTATCGAGTACTAGCGGGAGGGGGTACAATGAGCAGTTCTTC.

The gene calls are TRBV20-1 and TRBJ2-1; D not resolved. CDR1 is DFQATT, CDR2 SNEGSKA, per germline (reference sequence). The CDR3 has 12 amino acids. V shed 4 bases and J shed 6 bases, with 10 bases lying between them. Written as DNA, the CDR3 is TGCAGTGCTACCGGGCCCGTCAATGAGCAGTTCTTC. Translating gives CSATGPVNEQFF.

This clonotype was seen a handful of times. Possible read error: a much larger clone is one base away. Here the CDR3 reads CSFEDQRASPRIDTQYF. CDR3 DNA: TGCAGCTTTGAAGATCAGAGGGCTAGTCCTCGAATAGATACGCAGTATTTT. The chain carries TRBV29-1 and TRBJ2-3, with TRBD2 as a possible D gene (5 bases). The germline gives CDR1 SQVTM, CDR2 ANQGSEA. The CDR3 sequence is 17 residues long.

V and J are TRBV20-1 and TRBJ1-2, with TRBD1 matching 7 bases. J gave up 8 bases and V 2 bases, and 8 bases lay outside the gene matches. CDR3 length equals 13 residues. CDR1 DFQATT and CDR2 SNEGSKA come from the germline V gene (reference sequence). The CDR3 reads CSARIRGESGYTF. DNA for the CDR3: TGCAGTGCTAGAATCAGGGGGGAGAGCGGCTACACCTTC.

CDR3: CASSLAPTIDTQYF. For the CDR3, the DNA is TGTGCCAGCAGCTTAGCCCCGACCATAGATACGCAGTATTTT. V gene TRBV7-2 combines with J gene TRBJ2-3, with D uncertain. Per germline, CDR1 SGHTA and CDR2 FQGNSA. The CDR3 runs 14 residues. V was shortened by 0 bases and J by 5 bases, with 9 bases between the two germline ends.

This clonotype showed up many times. The CDR3: CASSQERVFTDTQYF. CDR3 nucleotide sequence: TGCGCCAGCAGCCAAGAGCGGGTCTTCACAGATACGCAGTATTTT. The chain is built from TRBV4-1 and TRBJ2-3, with D perhaps TRBD2 (5 bases). The CDR3 totals 15 residues. Germline loops: CDR1 MGHRA, CDR2 YSYEKL. V shed 0 bases and J shed 2 bases, with 9 bases lying between them.

Concerning this clonotype: Sequence at one end of the junction differs from germline and may be a read error. The rearrangement links TRBV20-1 to TRBJ2-1, with a weak D call TRBD2 (5 bases). This CDR3 has 12 residues. Germline values: CDR1 DFQATT, CDR2 SNEGSKA (reference sequence). The CDR3 sequence: CRAKPGGNEQFF. The CDR3, as DNA: TGCAGGGCTAAGCCAGGAGGCAATGAGCAGTTCTTC.

V is TRBV6-5 and J is TRBJ1-1; no clear D gene. In germline, CDR1 is MNHEY, CDR2 SVGAGI. This CDR3 comprises 11 residues. V lost 2 bases and J lost 7, with 5 bases in between. In DNA form, the CDR3 reads TGTGCCAGCAGTTACGTGGGTGAAGCTTTCTTT. Protein product: CASSYVGEAFF.

The V call is TRBV6-2 or TRBV6-3, the J call TRBJ2-1, with TRBD2 matching 8 bases. Looked up from germline, CDR1 is MNHEY and CDR2 is SVGEGT. There are 13 residues in the CDR3. V shed 5 bases, J shed 10 bases, and the junction held 7 bases outside the gene matches. This CDR3 reads CASSDLQRGEQFF. In DNA form, the CDR3 reads TGTGCCAGCAGTGACCTTCAGCGGGGGGAGCAGTTCTTC.

This chain connects TRBV6-6 to TRBJ2-4, with 7 bases matching TRBD1. Judging by the DNA end, TRBJ2-7 fits better; the J call may be wrong. The CDR3 is 13 amino acids. Germline loops: CDR1 MNHNY, CDR2 SVGAGI (reference sequence). The DNA for the CDR3 is TGTGCCAGCAGTTATGAGACAGGGATCGAGCAGTACTTC. Protein sequence: CASSYETGIEQYF.

The V and J genes are TRBV15 and TRBJ2-3; 7 nucleotides match TRBD2. This CDR3 spans 15 amino acids. Germline trimming cut 5 bases from V and 2 bases from J; bases unmatched to any gene: 7. Germline V gene lookup returns CDR1 LNHNV and CDR2 YYDKDF (reference sequence). CDR3 protein: CATSERGGFTDTQYF. CDR3 DNA: TGTGCCACCAGCGAGCGGGGAGGATTCACAGATACGCAGTATTTT.

The J gene is TRBJ2-1, the V gene TRBV4-2; 7 bases match TRBD2. Germline values: CDR1 LGHNA, CDR2 YNFKEQ. This CDR3 spans 14 amino acids. The junction had 4 bases not matched to a gene; V was cut back by 1 base and J by 7 bases. The CDR3 DNA reads TGTGCCAGCAGCCAAGGGGGGGAGGGGAATGAGCAGTTCTTC. Its translation: CASSQGGEGNEQFF.

This clonotype appeared once. The genes are TRBV6-2 or TRBV6-3 and TRBJ2-1, with TRBD1 as a possible D gene (5 bases). The germline V and J ends were trimmed by 5 bases and 8 bases, with 10 bases remaining between them. This CDR3 region has 12 residues. Germline V gives CDR1 MNHEY, CDR2 SVGEGT. CDR3 bases: TGTGCCAGCAGTACAGGCGTTGATGAGCAGTTCTTC. This codes for CASSTGVDEQFF.

This chain links TRBV6-1 with TRBJ1-6, with TRBD1 as a possible D gene (5 bases). The CDR3 is 17 residues long. Germline lookup yields CDR1 MNHNS and CDR2 SASEGT. Trimming left V 0 bases short and J 6 bases short, with 15 bases between. CDR3 nucleotides: TGTGCCAGCAGTGAAGCGAGTTCGGCAGGGAGTAATTCACCCCTCCACTTT. Its translation is CASSEASSAGSNSPLHF.

Only a few counts were recorded for this clonotype. This sequence joins TRBV20-1 and TRBJ2-7; 7 bases agree with TRBD2. The CDR3 has 11 amino acids. Trimming took 4 bases from V and 12 from J; bases not matched to a gene: 9. CDR1 and CDR2 (germline): DFQATT, SNEGSKA (reference sequence). The CDR3 region is CSATWTRIAYF. DNA of the CDR3: TGCAGTGCTACTTGGACTAGGATCGCGTACTTC.

V and J are TRBV16 and TRBJ1-2; D possibly corresponds to TRBD1 (5 bases). Germline lookup yields CDR1 KGHSY and CDR2 FQNENV. The CDR3 spans 14 residues. The V and J ends lost 0 bases and 8 bases respectively, with 13 bases between them. CDR3 bases: TGTGCCAGCAGCCAATCACAGGTTCTGGAAGGCTACACCTTC. It encodes CASSQSQVLEGYTF.

A single count supports this clonotype. V gene TRBV20-1 combines with J gene TRBJ1-1, with 7 bases lining up with TRBD1. The CDR3 consists of 14 residues. Germline V gene data show CDR1 as DFQATT and CDR2 as SNEGSKA (reference sequence). J was trimmed by 4 bases and V by 2 bases; bases with no gene match: 7. The CDR3 here is CSARNAGGSTEAFF. In DNA form, the CDR3 reads TGCAGTGCTAGAAACGCAGGGGGGAGCACTGAAGCTTTCTTT.

This clonotype was seen a handful of times. The J gene is TRBJ1-4, the V gene TRBV6-2 or TRBV6-3; 10 bases map to TRBD1. The V and J ends lost 6 bases and 6 bases, in that order; junction bases with no gene match: 7. The CDR3 extends over 15 amino acids. Germline V lookup: CDR1 MNHEY, CDR2 SVGEGT. The CDR3 DNA sequence: TGTGCCAGCAGACCGACCGGGACAGGGGATGAAAAACTGTTTTTT. This gives the protein CASRPTGTGDEKLFF.

The rearrangement links TRBV12-5 to TRBJ1-1; D gene unclear. The CDR3 length is 15 residues. CDR1 LGHNT and CDR2 FRNRAP come from the germline V gene. The germline V and J ends were trimmed by 5 bases and 5 bases, with 18 bases remaining between them. The CDR3 loop reads CASGPTPEGGTEAFF. In DNA form, the CDR3 reads TGTGCTAGTGGTCCCACTCCTGAGGGAGGAACTGAAGCTTTCTTT.

The chain carries TRBV20-1 and TRBJ2-7; perhaps TRBD2 as D (5 bases). This CDR3 comprises 15 residues. Germline V gene data show CDR1 as DFQATT and CDR2 as SNEGSKA (reference sequence). Trimming stripped 0 bases from V and 2 bases from J, with 14 bases between. The CDR3 DNA reads as TGCAGTGCTAGAGATCCAGGACTCGGAACCTACGAGCAGTACTTC. Translating gives CSARDPGLGTYEQYF.

V usage is TRBV3-1 and J usage is TRBJ2-2; D is perhaps TRBD1 (5 bases). The CDR3 has 13 residues. Trimming shortened V by 3 bases and J by 6 bases, and 8 bases separated the two germline ends. CDR1 and CDR2 from the germline V gene are LGHDT and YNNKEL (reference sequence). CDR3 coding DNA: TGTGCCAGCAGCCACAGGGCCCCCGGGGAGCTGTTTTTT. Its protein is CASSHRAPGELFF.

The gene calls are TRBV20-1 and TRBJ2-3, with 8 bases lining up with TRBD2. V trimming: 5 bases; J trimming: 3 bases; junction bases outside the gene matches: 10. The length of the CDR3 is 15 residues. The germline V gene has CDR1 DFQATT and CDR2 SNEGSKA (reference sequence). The CDR3 spells CSAGSSGGRTDTQYF. CDR3 DNA: TGCAGTGCTGGATCGAGCGGGGGACGTACAGATACGCAGTATTTT.

A few counts support this clonotype. The rearrangement joins TRBV7-2 to TRBJ2-2, with 11 bases aligning to TRBD2. V shed 5 bases, J shed 5 bases, and the junction held 7 bases outside the gene matches. The CDR3 totals 16 residues. CDR1 is SGHTA, CDR2 FQGNSA, per germline. The CDR3, as DNA: TGTGCCAGCAGCGATACTAGCGGGAGATCTACCGGGGAGCTGTTTTTT. Its protein product is CASSDTSGRSTGELFF.

This chain links TRBV6-2 or TRBV6-3 with TRBJ2-7, with 10 bases fitting TRBD2. V was pared by 0 bases and J by 7 bases, with 15 bases of the junction left unmatched. The germline gives CDR1 MNHEY, CDR2 SVGEGT. The CDR3 consists of 18 residues. The CDR3 here is CASSYSTLTSGSMNEQYF. CDR3 sequence (DNA): TGTGCCAGCAGTTACTCGACCCTGACTAGCGGGTCAATGAATGAGCAGTACTTC.